This T cell receptor (beta chain) emerged from a study of shared clonotypes between healthy human individuals. Study outcomes and limitations: Incomplete sequencing of sorted subsets was indicated by rarefaction despite large depth.

CDR3 length equals 14 residues. Unmatched junction bases numbered 3, after V lost 4 bases and J lost 1 base. The V gene's germline CDR1 is SGDLS and CDR2 YYNGEE. Naive CD8 cells, CD45RO-negative and positively selected for CCR7, excluded terminally differentiated effector memory CD45RA+ cells. TCRdb keeps only in-frame clones here, not all; method: immunoSEQ multiplex PCR. The repertoire holds approximately 2,000,000 clones, with about 93% as singletons. On this clone: Its antigen remains unknown.

V gene TRBV9 combines with J gene TRBJ1-1; 8 bases align to TRBD1. This TCR derives from a man aged 18 to 29 in good health. Some clones in this sample may be carry-over from other donors' samples. The sample was naive CD8+ T cells from PBMCs. The CDR3 DNA is TGTGCCAGCAGCCACGGGACAGGGAACACTGAAGCTTTCTTT. Translated: CASSHGTGNTEAFF.